This TCR beta chain was observed in a study of cytomegalovirus exposure and HLA in healthy donors. Whole-study results and caveats: An analysis that was carried out later associated 16,000 or so TCR beta sequences with HLA alleles at 0.05 false discovery rate. TCR beta sequences reportedly predicted the HLA-A and HLA-B alleles of most subjects accurately.

The primer mix had 60 Vbeta and 13 Jbeta primers. Profiling relied on immunoSEQ multiplex PCR, and the TCRdb table lists in-frame clones only, not all of them. The sample carries about 120,000 clones, about four fifths recorded once. Trimming removed 5 bases from V and 1 base from J; junction bases left unmatched: 7. Germline V gene sequence: CDR1 SQVTM, CDR2 ANQGSEA. CDR3 length equals 15 residues. With respect to this clone: The antigen is unknown.

The gene calls are TRBV29-1 and TRBJ2-1; TRBD1 matches at 8 bases. The material sequenced was PBMCs. The TCR sequence derives from a woman aged 18 to 35 in good health and CMV-seronegative. For the CDR3, the DNA is TGCAGCGTTTACCAGGGGGCAGTGTCCTACAATGAGCAGTTCTTC. Residues: CSVYQGAVSYNEQFF.